The T cell receptor beta chain under discussion was sequenced for a study of T cell responses to AZD1222 COVID-19 vaccine. Study-wide findings and caveats: No repertoire was sampled before or during the peak T cell response, only after it. Recipients of two AZD1222 doses showed rising Spike-specific TCR breadth and depth. The sample set comprised mostly white British donors with more females, and clonal diversity was possibly underestimated.

CDR3 size: 14 residues. Germline CDR1 reads KGHSH; CDR2 reads LQKENI. Germline trimming cut 1 base from V and 7 bases from J; bases unmatched to any gene: 3. Sequencing was performed with immunoSEQ multiplex PCR; in TCRdb, only in-frame clones are kept and a portion is missing. The sample lists approximately 70,000 clones; approximately 89% were seen once. A remark on this clone: Its specificity is unknown.

The chain carries TRBV18 and TRBJ1-1; TRBD1 aligns across 10 bases. The sample consisted of peripheral blood, taken 28 days after the second dose of the MenACWY control vaccine. This receptor was taken from an adult who received the MenACWY meningococcal vaccine as a control. The CDR3 here is CASSPLGQGNEAFF. For the CDR3, the DNA is TGTGCCAGCTCACCACTGGGACAGGGGAATGAAGCTTTCTTT.